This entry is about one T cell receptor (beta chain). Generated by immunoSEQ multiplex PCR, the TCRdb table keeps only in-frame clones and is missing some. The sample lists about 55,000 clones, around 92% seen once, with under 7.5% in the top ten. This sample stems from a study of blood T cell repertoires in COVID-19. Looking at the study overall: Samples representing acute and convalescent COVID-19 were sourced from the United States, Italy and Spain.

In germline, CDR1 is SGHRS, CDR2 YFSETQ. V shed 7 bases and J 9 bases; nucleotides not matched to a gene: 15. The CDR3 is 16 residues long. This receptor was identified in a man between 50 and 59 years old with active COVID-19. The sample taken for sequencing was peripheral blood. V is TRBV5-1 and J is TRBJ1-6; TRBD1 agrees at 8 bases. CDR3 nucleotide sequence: TGCGCCAGCGCACAGGGGGTACAAGGGGCTCGTTCACCCCTCCACTTT. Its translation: CASAQGVQGARSPLHF.